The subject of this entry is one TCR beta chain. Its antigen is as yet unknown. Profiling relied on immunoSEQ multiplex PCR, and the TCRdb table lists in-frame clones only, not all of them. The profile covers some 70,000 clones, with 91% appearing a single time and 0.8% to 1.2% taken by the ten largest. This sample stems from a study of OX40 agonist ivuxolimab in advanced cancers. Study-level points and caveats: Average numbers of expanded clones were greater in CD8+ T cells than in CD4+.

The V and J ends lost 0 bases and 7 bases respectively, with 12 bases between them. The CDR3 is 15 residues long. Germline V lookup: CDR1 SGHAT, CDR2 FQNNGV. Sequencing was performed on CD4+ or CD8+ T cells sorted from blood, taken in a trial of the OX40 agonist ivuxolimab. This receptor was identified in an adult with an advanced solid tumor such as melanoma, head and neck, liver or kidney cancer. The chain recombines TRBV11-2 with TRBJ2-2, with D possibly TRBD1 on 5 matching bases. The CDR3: CASSLDGQGHGELFF. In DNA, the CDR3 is TGTGCCAGCAGCTTAGATGGGCAGGGCCACGGGGAGCTGTTTTTT.